The clone carrying this T cell receptor beta chain was picked up a small number of times. What it binds is not known. Populations isolated by sorting all had purity greater than 95%. V lost 7 bases to trimming and J lost 3 bases; unmatched junction nucleotides: 5. The CDR3 contains 14 residues. Germline values: CDR1 SQVTM, CDR2 ANQGSEA. This record comes from a study of beta chain features in type 1 diabetes. Notes on the study in general: The similarity of naive, central memory and Treg TCRB repertoires appeared greater among patients than among healthy donors.

Sequencing targeted expressed TCRB transcripts, as all isolated RNA had been reverse transcribed. Method: immunoSEQ multiplex PCR; TCRdb's copy keeps in-frame clones and lacks some. The table has 350,000 to 450,000 clones, about 14% seen once. Sequenced input: naive CD4+ T cells from blood. The origin of this receptor is a woman aged 18-29 years in good health. The rearrangement uses TRBV29-1 and TRBJ1-5; 11 bases align to TRBD1. CDR3 loop: CSALGQGDNQPQHF. The CDR3 DNA follows: TGCAGCGCCCTGGGACAGGGGGACAATCAGCCCCAGCATTTT.